The TCR beta chain under discussion was sequenced for a study of T-cell reconstitution after alpha-beta-depleted transplantation in children. Preparing the TCRbeta library involved the use of unique molecular identifiers. TCRdb fed the PCR reads into MiXCR, producing one record per CDR3 protein. The table records approximately 340,000 distinct CDR3 sequences, under 13% of them present only once. V was cut by 8 bases and J by 11 bases, with 16 bases left in between. Looked up from germline, CDR1 is MDHEN and CDR2 is SYDVKM. The length of the CDR3 is 12 residues. The chain joins TRBV28 to TRBJ2-1; a weak D match, TRBD1 (6 bases). This specimen was PBMCs from the stem cell graft donor, taken from the stem cell graft. This clonotype was obtained from a human donor who donated a stem cell graft to a child with acute lymphoblastic leukemia. The chain's CDR3 is CASLTLTGQQFF. CDR3 sequence (DNA): TGTGCCAGCCTAACCTTGACAGGTCAGCAGTTCTTC.